Presented here are 5 T cell receptor beta chains from one specimen sequenced in a study of post-analysis software for immune sequencing data. Prepared TCR beta cDNA libraries contained unique molecular identifiers. TCRdb re-called the PCR reads through MiXCR, storing one row per CDR3 protein. Here the sample spans 160,000 or so distinct CDR3 sequences, approximately 35% being singletons. The sequenced sample was blood, obtained after autologous hematopoietic stem cell transplantation. The origin of the receptors is a girl between 10 and 17 years old with multiple sclerosis.

The rearrangement links TRBV20-1 to TRBJ2-3; 9 nucleotides align to TRBD2. Trimming took 3 bases from V and 6 from J; bases not matched to a gene: 10. The germline gives CDR1 DFQATT, CDR2 SNEGSKA (reference sequence). This CDR3 comprises 15 residues. The CDR3 bases are TGCAGTGCTAGCCCCCCGGGACTAGCAGGTGATACGCAGTATTTT. It specifies CSASPPGLAGDTQYF.

This clonotype was seen more than once but under ten times. The CDR3 nucleotides read TGTGCCAGCAATAATGCGGGAACGCAGTATTTT. It codes for CASNNAGTQYF. This rearrangement joins TRBV28 to TRBJ2-3, with D possibly matching TRBD2 (6 bases). This CDR3 has 11 residues. CDR1 and CDR2 (germline): MDHEN, SYDVKM. The V gene lost 7 bases and the J gene lost 9 bases, with 11 bases spanning the gap.

The chain joins TRBV29-1 to TRBJ1-2; a weak D match, TRBD1 (5 bases). The CDR3 is 12 amino acids. V lost 6 bases, J lost 8 bases, and 16 bases lay in between. The germline CDR1 and CDR2 sequences are SQVTM and ANQGSEA. Here the CDR3 reads CSVLRTGGGYTF. DNA of the CDR3: TGCAGCGTCCTAAGGACGGGGGGAGGCTACACCTTC. The full variable domain, its missing parts supplied by reference TRBV29-1 and TRBJ1-2, is SAVISQKPSRDICQRGTSLTIQCQVDSQVTMMFWYRQQPGQSLTLIATANQGSEATYESGFVIDKFPISRPNLTFSTLTVSNMSPEDSSIYLCSVLRTGGGYTFGSGTRLTVV.

This clonotype is medium-sized within its sample. In DNA, the CDR3 is TGTGCCAGCAGCGTGGGAAGGGCCAATGAGCAGTTCTTC. Protein: CASSVGRANEQFF. The chain uses TRBV6-5 and TRBJ2-1, with D unresolved. Trimming took off 6 bases at V and 6 bases at J, with 12 bases between the two ends. Per germline, CDR1 MNHEY and CDR2 SVGAGI. The CDR3 is 13 amino acids.

The table lists this clonotype with a few counts. This chain joins TRBV7-6 and TRBJ2-7, with TRBD2 identical over 11 bases. Germline values: CDR1 SGHVS, CDR2 FNYEAQ. V gave up 4 bases and J gave up 0 bases; unmatched junction bases: 5. The CDR3 is made up of 16 amino acids. The CDR3: CASSSPGTSGSYEQYF. Here the CDR3 DNA reads TGTGCCAGCAGCTCACCCGGGACTAGCGGCTCCTACGAGCAGTACTTC.